Following are 2 T cell receptor beta chains from one sample sequenced in a study of CD8 T cells in ankylosing spondylitis. TCRdb processed the 5' RACE reads anew with MiXCR; each CDR3 protein has one entry. The sample shows more than 60,000 distinct CDR3 sequences, under 7.5% of them seen only once. Sequencing was carried out using synovial fluid, either unsorted or a sorted T cell fraction (not recorded which). The receptors were sampled from a male donor with ankylosing spondylitis.

This clonotype was recorded at least ten times. This chain joins TRBV28 and TRBJ2-3, with 7 bases that match TRBD2. Germline V lookup: CDR1 MDHEN, CDR2 SYDVKM. The junction had 8 bases not matched to a gene; V was cut back by 8 bases and J by 0 bases. This CDR3 is 15 amino acids long. CDR3 nucleotides: TGTGCCAGCTCCCCCAGCGGGACTAGCACAGATACGCAGTATTTT. Translation: CASSPSGTSTDTQYF.

This clonotype was seen a handful of times. The chain couples TRBV25-1 to TRBJ2-7; 8 bases align to TRBD1. Germline values: CDR1 MGHDK, CDR2 SYGVNS. The CDR3 sequence is 15 residues long. Trimming removed 7 bases from V and 2 bases from J; junction bases left unmatched: 10. CDR3 loop: CASTQDRGGPYEQYF. For the CDR3, the DNA is TGTGCCAGCACCCAAGACAGGGGAGGCCCCTACGAGCAGTACTTC.